The 30 T cell receptor beta chains reported below all come from one sample, sequenced in a study of T cell responses to AZD1222 COVID-19 vaccine. Profiling relied on immunoSEQ multiplex PCR, and the TCRdb table lists in-frame clones only, not all of them. The table shows 110,000 or so clones, with around 84% occurring only once. The sequencing used peripheral blood, collected 28 days after the second AZD1222 dose. These receptors originate from an adult who received the AZD1222 COVID-19 vaccine.

This clone was seen once. The rearrangement joins TRBV20-1 to TRBJ1-1; no reliable D call. The CDR3 sequence is 11 residues long. Germline CDR1 and CDR2: DFQATT and SNEGSKA (reference sequence). Trimming took 6 bases from V and 7 from J, leaving 12 bases between them. In DNA form, the CDR3 reads TGCAGTGCCTTGAAGGTACTTGAAGCTTTCTTT. It specifies CSALKVLEAFF.

The chain uses TRBV12-3 or TRBV12-4 and TRBJ1-4; D is uncertain. This CDR3 region has 11 residues. The V and J ends lost 2 bases and 11 bases respectively, with 6 bases between them. CDR3 sequence reads: CASSLSGKLFF. In nucleotides, the CDR3 is TGTGCCAGCAGTTTAAGTGGGAAACTGTTTTTT.

There are a few counts of this clone. The CDR3 DNA sequence: TGTGCCAGCAGCTTAGGGTCTTGGACAGACTCCTACGAGCAGTACTTC. Its protein is CASSLGSWTDSYEQYF. The chain employs TRBV7-2 and TRBJ2-7; a weak D match, TRBD1 (6 bases). The V end was cut by 1 base, the J end by 0 bases, with 13 bases between. Germline lookup yields CDR1 SGHTA and CDR2 FQGNSA. The CDR3 runs 16 residues.

V is TRBV19 and J is TRBJ1-2; TRBD1 agrees at 7 bases. CDR1 LNHDA and CDR2 SQIVND come from the germline V gene (reference sequence). The CDR3 extends over 12 amino acids. J was trimmed by 8 bases and V by 7 bases; bases with no gene match: 7. For the CDR3, the DNA is TGTGCCAGTAAAAAGGGGGCCCACGGCTACACCTTC. Translating it yields CASKKGAHGYTF.

The genes are TRBV29-1 and TRBJ1-4; TRBD1 matches 7 bases. In germline, CDR1 is SQVTM, CDR2 ANQGSEA. There are 13 residues in the CDR3. Trimming cost V 0 bases and J 8 bases; bases outside gene matches: 3. The CDR3 DNA reads as TGCAGCGTTGAAGATCAGGGGGAGGAAAAACTGTTTTTT. This translates into CSVEDQGEEKLFF.

This sequence joins TRBV6-1 and TRBJ2-7; 7 nucleotides align to TRBD1. With 5 bases clipped from V and 6 bases from J, the junction kept 7 bases outside the gene matches. CDR3 length: 13 residues. From germline, CDR1 is MNHNS and CDR2 SASEGT. CDR3 coding DNA: TGTGCCAGCAGTACAACAGGGGCCCGCGAGCAGTACTTC. It translates to CASSTTGAREQYF.

The V gene is TRBV5-1, the J gene TRBJ2-7; 9 nucleotides line up with TRBD1. This CDR3 contains 15 residues. Trimming cost V 4 bases and J 5 bases; bases outside gene matches: 10. Germline-derived CDR1 and CDR2 are SGHRS and YFSETQ. CDR3 sequence: CASSPFWDREDEQYF. CDR3 DNA: TGCGCCAGCAGCCCATTCTGGGACAGGGAAGACGAGCAGTACTTC.

The rearrangement uses TRBV7-2 and TRBJ1-4; TRBD1 matches 9 bases. Germline V CDR1 and CDR2: SGHTA, FQGNSA. V trimming: 5 bases; J trimming: 8 bases; junction bases outside the gene matches: 9. The CDR3 is 15 amino acids. The CDR3 is CASSQYRGLREKLFF. The CDR3 nucleotides read TGTGCCAGCAGCCAGTACAGGGGGCTACGGGAAAAACTGTTTTTT.

This clone was counted between two and nine times. The J gene is TRBJ1-1, the V gene TRBV3-1 (or the pseudogene TRBV3-2); tentative D call: TRBD1 (6 bases). Trimming took off 4 bases at V and 1 base at J, with 10 bases between the two ends. Germline V lookup: CDR1 LGHDT, CDR2 YNNKEL (reference sequence). CDR3 length: 14 residues. CDR3 loop: CASSPTDRNTEAFF. The DNA for the CDR3 is TGTGCCAGCAGCCCGACGGACAGGAACACTGAAGCTTTCTTT.

In its sample, this clone was seen once. V usage is TRBV23-1 and J usage is TRBJ2-1; the match to TRBD2 covers 8 bases. TRBV23-1 is given ORF status, its function remaining uncertain. Unmatched junction bases numbered 17, after V lost 3 bases and J lost 4 bases. This CDR3 comprises 19 residues. CDR3 residues: CASSHAGGYLTCWYNEQFF. CDR3 nucleotides: TGCGCCAGCAGTCATGCGGGGGGCTACCTGACATGCTGGTACAATGAGCAGTTCTTC.

This sequence joins TRBV11-2 and TRBJ1-5; D gene unclear. This CDR3 is 11 amino acids long. Germline-derived CDR1 and CDR2 are SGHAT and FQNNGV. CDR3 loop: CARPGVQPQHF. In DNA form, the CDR3 reads TGTGCACGGCCAGGAGTCCAGCCCCAGCATTTT.

The rearrangement links TRBV5-4 to TRBJ2-3, with D uncertain. Trimming removed 4 bases from V and 0 bases from J, with 6 bases in between. The CDR3 sequence is 13 residues long. Germline V gives CDR1 SGHNT, CDR2 YYREEE (reference sequence). The CDR3 sequence: CASSVASTDTQYF. The CDR3 region has the DNA TGTGCCAGCAGCGTGGCTAGCACAGATACGCAGTATTTT.

The J gene is TRBJ1-3, the V gene TRBV9; D gene uncertain. The germline V gene has CDR1 SGDLS and CDR2 YYNGEE. V lost 7 bases and J 0 bases, leaving 11 bases between the germline ends. The length of the CDR3 is 14 residues. CDR3 nucleotide sequence: TGTGCCAGCCGAAAGGACCTCTCTGGAAACACCATATATTTT. This encodes CASRKDLSGNTIYF.

The genes are TRBV12-5 and TRBJ2-1; TRBD2 matches 11 bases. The CDR3 loop spans 18 amino acids. The V and J ends lost 1 base and 6 bases, in that order; junction bases with no gene match: 11. Germline CDR1 reads LGHNT; CDR2 reads FRNRAP. Here the CDR3 DNA reads TGTGCTAGTGGTTTGGACGGATGGGGCCTAGCGGGAGGCAATGAGCAGTTCTTC. Protein sequence: CASGLDGWGLAGGNEQFF.

The chain has TRBV28 and TRBJ1-3; the D is unclear. CDR1 and CDR2 from the germline V gene are MDHEN and SYDVKM. The germline V and J ends were trimmed by 2 bases and 9 bases, with 20 bases remaining between them. The length of the CDR3 is 16 residues. The CDR3 DNA follows: TGTGCCAGCAGTTTAATTGGCCAGGTTGAGAGAGGCACCATATATTTT. Protein product: CASSLIGQVERGTIYF.

The CDR3 region has the DNA TGTGCCAGCAGCGTCTCTCCTTTGTCAGGGGGCTACGAGCAGTACTTC. Encoded protein: CASSVSPLSGGYEQYF. The rearrangement uses TRBV9 and TRBJ2-7; 7 bases agree with TRBD1. Per the germline V gene, CDR1 is SGDLS and CDR2 is YYNGEE. V lost 2 bases to trimming and J lost 3 bases; unmatched junction nucleotides: 11. This CDR3 is built from 16 residues.

The CDR3 spells CSVVGRRFQETQYF. In DNA, the CDR3 is TGCAGCGTTGTTGGCAGACGATTTCAAGAGACCCAGTACTTC. V usage is TRBV29-1 and J usage is TRBJ2-5; D gene unclear. The CDR3 covers 14 residues. Germline V CDR1 and CDR2: SQVTM, ANQGSEA. V was trimmed by 4 bases and J by 2 bases, leaving 14 bases between them. Complete variable domain (other parts from reference TRBV29-1 and TRBJ2-5): SAVISQKPSRDICQRGTSLTIQCQVDSQVTMMFWYRQQPGQSLTLIATANQGSEATYESGFVIDKFPISRPNLTFSTLTVSNMSPEDSSIYLCSVVGRRFQETQYFGPGTRLLVL.

The rearrangement links TRBV27 to TRBJ2-3; D not resolved. The CDR3 contains 11 residues. CDR1 is MNHEY and CDR2 is SMNVEV in the germline V gene (reference sequence). V lost 3 bases and J 6 bases, leaving 4 bases between the germline ends. The CDR3 here is CASSFPDTQYF. CDR3 nucleotides: TGTGCCAGCAGTTTTCCCGATACGCAGTATTTT.

CDR3 sequence (DNA): TGTGCCAGCAGTTCCTTGACAGGGGTCGGCTACACCTTC. This sequence encodes CASSSLTGVGYTF. V gene TRBV6-5 combines with J gene TRBJ1-2; 8 nucleotides agree with TRBD1. With 4 bases clipped from V and 8 bases from J, the junction kept 6 bases outside the gene matches. Germline values: CDR1 MNHEY, CDR2 SVGAGI. The CDR3 is 13 amino acids.

V usage is TRBV7-8 and J usage is TRBJ1-6; TRBD1 matches at 7 bases. The junction had 13 bases not matched to a gene; V was cut back by 4 bases and J by 4 bases. Germline CDR1 and CDR2: SGHVS and FQNEAQ. This CDR3 is 18 amino acids long. The CDR3 DNA follows: TGTGCCAGCAGCTCGAGAAGCTCCGGGACAGCTTATAATTCACCCCTCCACTTT. Its translation is CASSSRSSGTAYNSPLHF.

The chain couples TRBV3-1 (or the pseudogene TRBV3-2) to TRBJ1-6, with D possibly TRBD1 on 5 matching bases. Trimming shortened V by 4 bases and J by 4 bases, and 5 bases separated the two germline ends. This CDR3 has 13 residues. Germline CDR1 and CDR2: LGHDT and YNNKEL (reference sequence). This CDR3 reads CASSPGYNSPLHF. DNA for the CDR3: TGTGCCAGCAGCCCAGGGTATAATTCACCCCTCCACTTT.

This sequence joins TRBV19 and TRBJ2-2; TRBD2 agrees at 7 bases. V lost 2 bases, J lost 6 bases, and 3 bases stayed unmatched. Looked up from germline, CDR1 is LNHDA and CDR2 is SQIVND (reference sequence). The CDR3 extends over 14 amino acids. The CDR3 sequence: CASSISGGPGELFF. The CDR3 region has the DNA TGTGCCAGTAGTATATCGGGGGGACCCGGGGAGCTGTTTTTT. The full variable domain, its missing parts supplied by reference TRBV19 and TRBJ2-2, is DGGITQSPKYLFRKEGQNVTLSCEQNLNHDAMYWYRQDPGQGLRLIYYSQIVNDFQKGDIAEGYSVSREKKESFPLTVTSAQKNPTAFYLCASSISGGPGELFFGEGSRLTVL.

The chain employs TRBV4-2 and TRBJ2-3; unclear D gene. Germline V gene data show CDR1 as LGHNA and CDR2 as YNFKEQ. V gave up 7 bases and J gave up 6 bases, with 14 bases separating them. This CDR3 comprises 13 residues. The CDR3 protein is CASTTYFGDTQYF. The CDR3 DNA follows: TGTGCCAGCACCACGTACTTCGGGGATACGCAGTATTTT.

This chain connects TRBV7-8 to TRBJ1-2; no clear D gene. CDR3 length equals 14 residues. Germline V CDR1 and CDR2: SGHVS, FQNEAQ. The germline V and J ends were trimmed by 3 bases and 4 bases, with 12 bases remaining between them. CDR3 residues: CASSFLQVGYGYTF. Here the CDR3 DNA reads TGTGCCAGCAGCTTTTTGCAGGTTGGCTATGGCTACACCTTC.

V and J are TRBV3-1 (or the pseudogene TRBV3-2) and TRBJ2-3; 7 bases fit TRBD2. CDR3 length: 17 residues. V gave up 4 bases and J gave up 4 bases; unmatched junction bases: 14. Germline CDR1 and CDR2: LGHDT and YNNKEL (reference sequence). DNA of the CDR3: TGTGCCAGCAGCCTAAGTTTTCGGGACTACCCTCCAGATACGCAGTATTTT. Translation gives CASSLSFRDYPPDTQYF.

The gene calls are TRBV4-2 and TRBJ2-5, with no clear D. V lost 4 bases to trimming and J lost 1 base, with 10 bases between them. This CDR3 is built from 14 residues. Germline values: CDR1 LGHNA, CDR2 YNFKEQ. Here the CDR3 reads CASSPRTSQETQYF. In nucleotides, the CDR3 is TGTGCCAGCAGCCCCAGGACCAGCCAAGAGACCCAGTACTTC.

The chain links TRBV13 to TRBJ2-7, with 10 nucleotides matching TRBD1. The germline V gene encodes CDR1 PRHDT and CDR2 FYEKMQ (reference sequence). The J segment lost 2 bases and the V segment lost 4 bases, leaving 8 bases of the junction unmatched. The CDR3 totals 16 residues. The CDR3 reads CASSSGTGEFAYEQYF. The DNA of the CDR3 is TGTGCCAGCAGCTCCGGGACAGGGGAATTTGCCTACGAGCAGTACTTC.

J is TRBJ2-7 and V is TRBV10-3, with D possibly matching TRBD1 (6 bases). The germline gives CDR1 ENHRY, CDR2 SYGVKD. Trimming removed 4 bases from V and 4 bases from J, with 11 bases in between. This CDR3 region has 13 residues. DNA for the CDR3: TGTGCCATCAGTGCAAACGGACAGTACGAGCAGTACTTC. It codes for CAISANGQYEQYF.

The rearrangement joins TRBV5-1 to TRBJ1-3; possibly TRBD1 for D (5 bases). The germline CDR1 and CDR2 sequences are SGHRS and YFSETQ. The V gene lost 0 bases and the J gene lost 3 bases, with 16 bases spanning the gap. The CDR3 contains 17 residues. The CDR3 spells CASSLERTGTGGNTIYF. In DNA form, the CDR3 reads TGCGCCAGCAGCTTGGAGCGTACGGGGACCGGTGGAAACACCATATATTTT.

In this sample, this clone turned up a few times. The gene calls are TRBV7-2 and TRBJ1-5; TRBD1 matches at 7 bases. Germline trimming cut 4 bases from V and 7 bases from J; bases unmatched to any gene: 4. Germline CDR1 reads SGHTA; CDR2 reads FQGNSA. The CDR3 is made up of 13 amino acids. CDR3 DNA: TGTGCCAGCAGCTACAGGGGCGAACAGCCCCAGCATTTT. As protein: CASSYRGEQPQHF.